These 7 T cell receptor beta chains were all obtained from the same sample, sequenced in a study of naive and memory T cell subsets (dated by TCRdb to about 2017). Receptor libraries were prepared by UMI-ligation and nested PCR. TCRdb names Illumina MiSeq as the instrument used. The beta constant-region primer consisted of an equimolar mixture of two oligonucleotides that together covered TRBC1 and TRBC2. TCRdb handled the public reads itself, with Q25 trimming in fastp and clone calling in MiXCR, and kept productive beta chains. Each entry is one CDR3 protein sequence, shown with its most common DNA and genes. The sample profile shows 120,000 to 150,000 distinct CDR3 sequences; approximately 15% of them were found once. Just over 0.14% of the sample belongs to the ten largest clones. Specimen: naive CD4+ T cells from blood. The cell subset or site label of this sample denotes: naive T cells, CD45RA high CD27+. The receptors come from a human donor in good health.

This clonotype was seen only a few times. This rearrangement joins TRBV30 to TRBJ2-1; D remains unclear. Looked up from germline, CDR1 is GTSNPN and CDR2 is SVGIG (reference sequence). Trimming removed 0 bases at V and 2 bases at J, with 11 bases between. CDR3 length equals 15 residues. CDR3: CAWSVRVGPYNEQFF. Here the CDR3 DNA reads TGTGCCTGGAGTGTACGGGTAGGCCCCTACAATGAGCAGTTCTTC.

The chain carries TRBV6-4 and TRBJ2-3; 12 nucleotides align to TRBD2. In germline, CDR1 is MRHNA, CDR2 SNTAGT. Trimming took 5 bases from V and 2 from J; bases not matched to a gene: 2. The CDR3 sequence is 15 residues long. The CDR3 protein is CASSRTSGTTDTQYF. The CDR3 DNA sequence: TGTGCCAGCAGTCGGACTAGCGGGACCACAGATACGCAGTATTTT.

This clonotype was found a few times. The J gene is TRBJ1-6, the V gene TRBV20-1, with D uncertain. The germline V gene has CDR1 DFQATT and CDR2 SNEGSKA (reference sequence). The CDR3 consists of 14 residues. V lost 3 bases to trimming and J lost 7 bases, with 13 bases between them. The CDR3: CSASQGEYNSPLHF. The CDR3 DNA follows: TGCAGTGCTAGTCAAGGAGAATACAATTCACCCCTCCACTTT.

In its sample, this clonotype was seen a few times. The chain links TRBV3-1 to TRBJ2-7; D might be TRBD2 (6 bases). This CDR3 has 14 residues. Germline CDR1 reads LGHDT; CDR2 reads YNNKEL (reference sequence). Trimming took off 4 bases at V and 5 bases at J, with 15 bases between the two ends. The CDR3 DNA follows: TGTGCCAGCAGCCCATCACCGGAGGGCCACGAGCAGTACTTC. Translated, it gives CASSPSPEGHEQYF.

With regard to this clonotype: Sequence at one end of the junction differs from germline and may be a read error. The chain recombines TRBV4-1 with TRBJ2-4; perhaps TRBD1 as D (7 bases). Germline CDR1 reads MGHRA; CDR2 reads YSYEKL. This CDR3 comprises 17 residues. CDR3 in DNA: TGCGCAAGCAGCCAGGTGGGGGCAGGGGGGGCCAAAAACATTCAGTACTTC. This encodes CASSQVGAGGAKNIQYF.

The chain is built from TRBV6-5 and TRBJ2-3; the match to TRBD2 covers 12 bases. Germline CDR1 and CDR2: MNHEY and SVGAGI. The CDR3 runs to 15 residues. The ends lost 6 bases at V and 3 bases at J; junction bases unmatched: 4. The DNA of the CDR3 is TGTGCCAGCAGCCGACTAGCGGGGGTAACAGATACGCAGTATTTT. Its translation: CASSRLAGVTDTQYF.

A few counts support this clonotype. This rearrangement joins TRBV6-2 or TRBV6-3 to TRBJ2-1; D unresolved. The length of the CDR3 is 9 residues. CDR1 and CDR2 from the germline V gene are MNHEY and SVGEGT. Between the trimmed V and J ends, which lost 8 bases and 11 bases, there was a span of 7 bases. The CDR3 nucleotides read TGTGCCAGCGGTCCTCAGCAGTTCTTC. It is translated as CASGPQQFF.